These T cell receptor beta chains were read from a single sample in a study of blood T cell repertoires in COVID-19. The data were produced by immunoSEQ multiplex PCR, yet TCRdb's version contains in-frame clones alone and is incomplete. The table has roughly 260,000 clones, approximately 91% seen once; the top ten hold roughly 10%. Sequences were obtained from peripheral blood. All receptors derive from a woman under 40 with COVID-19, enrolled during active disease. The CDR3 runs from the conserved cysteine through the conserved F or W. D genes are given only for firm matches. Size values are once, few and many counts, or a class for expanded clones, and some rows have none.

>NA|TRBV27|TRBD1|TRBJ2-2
CASSSRQGKAGELFF
TGTGCCAGCAGTTCCCGACAGGGAAAGGCCGGGGAGCTGTTTTTT
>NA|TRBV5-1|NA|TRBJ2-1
CASSSPSAGRNEQFF
TGCGCCAGCAGCTCCCCCTCCGCGGGGAGGAATGAGCAGTTCTTC
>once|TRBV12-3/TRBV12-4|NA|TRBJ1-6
CASSPIRNSPLHF
TGTGCCAGCAGCCCTATCCGAAATTCACCCCTCCACTTT
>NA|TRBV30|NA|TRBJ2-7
CAWSVGGYEQYF
TGTGCCTGGAGTGTAGGAGGCTACGAGCAGTACTTC
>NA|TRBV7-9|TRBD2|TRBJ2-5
CASSLLGTRLLQETQYF
TGTGCCAGCAGCTTGTTGGGGACTAGGCTCCTTCAAGAGACCCAGTACTTC
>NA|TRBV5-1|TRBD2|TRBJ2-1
CASSLGASGGHNEQFF
TGCGCCAGCAGCTTGGGTGCTAGCGGGGGCCACAATGAGCAGTTCTTC
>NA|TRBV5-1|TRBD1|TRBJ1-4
CASSATGGTNEKLFF
TGCGCCAGCAGCGCGACAGGGGGCACTAATGAAAAACTGTTTTTT
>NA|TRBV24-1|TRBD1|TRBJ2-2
CATSDTGTGASGELFF
TGTGCCACCAGTGATACCGGGACAGGGGCCTCCGGGGAGCTGTTTTTT
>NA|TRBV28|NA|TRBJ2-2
CASSFEGAGTGELFF
TGTGCCAGCAGTTTCGAGGGCGCTGGCACCGGGGAGCTGTTTTTT
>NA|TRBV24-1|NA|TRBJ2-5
CATSDLQFGGQETQYF
TGTGCCACCAGTGATTTGCAATTCGGGGGCCAAGAGACCCAGTACTTC
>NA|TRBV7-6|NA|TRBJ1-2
CASSFHRDYGYTF
TGTGCCAGCAGCTTCCACAGAGACTATGGCTACACCTTC
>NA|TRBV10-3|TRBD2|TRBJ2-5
CAISEAGLAAGETQYF
TGTGCCATCAGTGAGGCCGGTCTAGCGGCGGGAGAGACCCAGTACTTC
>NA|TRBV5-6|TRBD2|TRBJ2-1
CASSLKLATIRHSEQFF
TGTGCCAGCAGCTTGAAACTAGCGACTATTCGTCATAGTGAGCAGTTCTTC
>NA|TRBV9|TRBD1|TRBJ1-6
CASSGSGTVNNSPLHF
TGTGCCAGCAGCGGATCAGGGACAGTCAATAATTCACCCCTCCACTTT
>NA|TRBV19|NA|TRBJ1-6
CASSGQKGSPLHF
TGTGCCAGTAGCGGACAGAAAGGTTCACCCCTCCACTTT
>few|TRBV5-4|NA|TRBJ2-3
CASRTSTRSTDTQYF
TGTGCCAGCAGAACTAGCACGCGAAGCACAGATACGCAGTATTTT
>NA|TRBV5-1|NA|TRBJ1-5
CASSPDLGSQPQHF
TGCGCCAGCAGCCCGGACCTGGGGAGTCAGCCCCAGCATTTT
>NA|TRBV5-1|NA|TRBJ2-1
CASSLAVDEQFF
TGCGCCAGCAGCTTGGCGGTGGATGAGCAGTTCTTC
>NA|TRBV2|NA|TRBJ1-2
CASSPAGRGRKGGYTF
TGTGCCAGCAGCCCTGCTGGGCGGGGACGGAAGGGAGGCTACACCTTC
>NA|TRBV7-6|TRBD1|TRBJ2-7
CASSGTGPYEQYF
TGTGCCAGCAGCGGGACAGGGCCCTACGAGCAGTACTTC
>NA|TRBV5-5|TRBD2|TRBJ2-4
CASSLIPSGSNIQYF
TGTGCCAGCAGCTTGATACCTAGCGGGAGCAACATTCAGTACTTC
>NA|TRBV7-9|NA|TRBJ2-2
CASSQGGNTGELFF
TGTGCCAGCAGCCAAGGGGGAAACACCGGGGAGCTGTTTTTT
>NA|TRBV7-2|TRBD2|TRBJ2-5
CASSLGGTSPKTQYF
TGTGCCAGCAGCTTAGGAGGGACTAGCCCCAAGACCCAGTACTTC
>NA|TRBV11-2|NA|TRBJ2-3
CASSLDGATSYTQYF
TGTGCCAGCAGCTTAGATGGGGCGACTAGTTATACGCAGTATTTT
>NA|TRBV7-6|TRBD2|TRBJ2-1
CASSLVAGGDNEQFF
TGTGCCAGCAGCTTGGTGGCGGGAGGCGACAATGAGCAGTTCTTC
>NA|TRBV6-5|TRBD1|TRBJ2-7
CASRVRQGFSYEQYF
TGTGCCAGCAGGGTACGACAGGGGTTCTCCTACGAGCAGTACTTC